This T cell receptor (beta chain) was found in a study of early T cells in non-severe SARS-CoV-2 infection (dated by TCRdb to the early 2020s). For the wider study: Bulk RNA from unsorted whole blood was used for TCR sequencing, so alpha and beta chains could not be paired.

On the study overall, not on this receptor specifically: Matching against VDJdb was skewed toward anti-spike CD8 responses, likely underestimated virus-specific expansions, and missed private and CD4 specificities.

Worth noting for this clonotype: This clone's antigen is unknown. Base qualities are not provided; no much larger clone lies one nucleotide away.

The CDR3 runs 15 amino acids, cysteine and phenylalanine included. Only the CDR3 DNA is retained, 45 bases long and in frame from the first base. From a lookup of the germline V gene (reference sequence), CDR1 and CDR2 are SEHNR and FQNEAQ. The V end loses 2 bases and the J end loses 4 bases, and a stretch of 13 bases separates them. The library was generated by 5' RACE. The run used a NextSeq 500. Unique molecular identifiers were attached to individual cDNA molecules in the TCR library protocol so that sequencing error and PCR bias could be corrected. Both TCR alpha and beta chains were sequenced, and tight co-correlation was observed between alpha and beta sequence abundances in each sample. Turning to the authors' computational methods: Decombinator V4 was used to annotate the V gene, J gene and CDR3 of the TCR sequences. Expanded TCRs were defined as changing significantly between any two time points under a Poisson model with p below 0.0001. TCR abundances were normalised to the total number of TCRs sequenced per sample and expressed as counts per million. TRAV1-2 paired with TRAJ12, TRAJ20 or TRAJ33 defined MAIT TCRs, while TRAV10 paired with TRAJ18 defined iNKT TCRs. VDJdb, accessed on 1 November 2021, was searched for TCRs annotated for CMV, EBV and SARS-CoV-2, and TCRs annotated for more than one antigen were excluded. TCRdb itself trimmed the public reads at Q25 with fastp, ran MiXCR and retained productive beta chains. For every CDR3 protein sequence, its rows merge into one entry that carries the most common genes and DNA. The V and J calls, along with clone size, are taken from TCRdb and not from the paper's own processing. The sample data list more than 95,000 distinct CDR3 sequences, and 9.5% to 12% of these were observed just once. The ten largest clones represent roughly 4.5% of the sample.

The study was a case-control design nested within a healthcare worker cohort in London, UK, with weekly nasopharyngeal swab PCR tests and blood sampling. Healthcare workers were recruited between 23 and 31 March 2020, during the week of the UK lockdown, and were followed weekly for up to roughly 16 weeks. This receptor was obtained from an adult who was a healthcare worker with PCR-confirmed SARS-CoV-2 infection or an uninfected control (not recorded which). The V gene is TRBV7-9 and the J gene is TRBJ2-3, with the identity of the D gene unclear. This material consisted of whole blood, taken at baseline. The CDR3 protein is CASSLSYGRPDTQYF. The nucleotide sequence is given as TGTGCCAGCAGCTTAAGTTACGGACGGCCAGATACGCAGTATTTT.